Listed below are T cell receptor beta chains from one sample, sequenced in a study of response to subunit inactivated influenza vaccine. A single record per CDR3 protein comes from TCRdb applying MiXCR to the RT-PCR reads. The table includes 300,000 to 350,000 distinct CDR3 sequences, just over 20% detected once. Sequences were derived from PBMCs from blood, sampled approximately 20 months after vaccination. The origin of the receptors is a man aged 45-69 years who received an inactivated influenza vaccine. CDR3s include the opening cysteine and the closing phenylalanine or tryptophan. D genes are given only for firm matches. For some rows the clone size is stated as once, few or many, or as a class when expanded; others skip it.

cdr3_length	d_call	v_call	j_call	clone_size	cdr3_aa	cdr3_nt
14	NA	TRBV12-3/TRBV12-4	TRBJ2-3	few	CASRPLGGPDTQYF	TGTGCCAGCAGACCCTTAGGGGGGCCAGATACGCAGTATTTT
16	TRBD2	TRBV5-1	TRBJ2-1	NA	CASSWTSGSSYNEQFF	TGCGCCAGCAGCTGGACTAGCGGGAGTAGCTACAATGAGCAGTTCTTC
13	NA	TRBV6-2/TRBV6-3	TRBJ2-7	few	CASSYRRDHEQYF	TGTGCCAGCAGTTACCGGCGGGACCACGAGCAGTACTTC
17	TRBD2	TRBV20-1	TRBJ2-7	many	CSARQYRIAGRIDEQYF	TGCAGTGCTAGACAATACCGGATAGCGGGAAGGATAGACGAGCAGTACTTC
14	TRBD2	TRBV7-3	TRBJ2-2	few	CASSPFLAAGELFF	TGTGCCAGCAGCCCATTCCTAGCGGCCGGGGAGCTGTTTTTT
13	NA	TRBV4-1	TRBJ2-7	few	CASSPWLRYEQYF	TGCGCCAGCAGCCCCTGGCTACGCTACGAGCAGTACTTC
16	NA	TRBV7-8	TRBJ1-5	NA	CASRMGSRDSNQPQHF	TGTGCCAGCAGGATGGGGTCTCGAGATAGCAATCAGCCCCAGCATTTT
16	NA	TRBV20-1	TRBJ2-3	few	CSAEDVGARSTDTQYF	TGCAGTGCTGAGGACGTGGGGGCCAGAAGCACAGATACGCAGTATTTT
15	NA	TRBV4-3	TRBJ2-1	NA	CASSQELTQRGKQFF	TGCGCCAGCAGCCAAGAGTTGACACAAAGGGGGAAACAGTTCTTC
11	NA	TRBV20-1	TRBJ2-7	few	CSATGLYEQYF	TGCAGTGCCACCGGACTTTACGAGCAGTACTTC
16	NA	TRBV12-3/TRBV12-4	TRBJ1-1	NA	CASSLALVRGGTEAFF	TGTGCCAGCAGTTTAGCGCTGGTCAGGGGTGGCACTGAAGCTTTCTTT
15	NA	TRBV14	TRBJ2-7	NA	CASSPHPGLSYEQYF	TGTGCCAGCAGCCCTCATCCGGGACTCTCCTACGAGCAGTACTTC
14	NA	TRBV20-1	TRBJ1-5	few	CSARTGSTNQPQHF	TGCAGTGCTAGGACAGGTTCTACTAATCAGCCCCAGCATTTT
14	NA	TRBV5-6	TRBJ1-5	few	CASSLWSLDQPQHF	TGTGCCAGCAGCTTGTGGTCCCTGGATCAGCCCCAGCATTTT
14	NA	TRBV12-3/TRBV12-4	TRBJ1-1	many	CASSRGQLNTEAFF	TGTGCCAGCAGCCGCGGACAGCTGAACACTGAAGCTTTCTTT
13	TRBD1	TRBV12-3/TRBV12-4	TRBJ1-5	few	CASSFTGDQPQHF	TGTGCCAGCAGTTTTACAGGGGATCAGCCCCAGCATTTT
11	NA	TRBV6-5	TRBJ1-1	NA	CASSAGQEAFF	TGTGCCAGCAGTGCGGGGCAGGAAGCTTTCTTT
16	NA	TRBV7-9	TRBJ2-5	NA	CASSFDGPRDQETQYF	TGTGCCAGCAGCTTTGATGGGCCCCGCGACCAAGAGACCCAGTACTTC
13	TRBD1	TRBV20-1	TRBJ2-1	NA	CSADRGSYNEQFF	TGCAGTGCGGACAGGGGTTCCTACAATGAGCAGTTCTTC
17	NA	TRBV6-2/TRBV6-3	TRBJ2-7	NA	CASSYRAQTGFSYEQYF	TGTGCCAGCAGTTACCGCGCCCAAACAGGTTTCTCCTACGAGCAGTACTTC
15	TRBD1	TRBV4-1	TRBJ1-5	few	CASSFRTGLNQPQHF	TGCGCCAGCAGCTTCCGGACAGGGTTAAATCAGCCCCAGCATTTT
15	NA	TRBV14	TRBJ2-5	few	CASSQDDRAQETQYF	TGTGCCAGCAGCCAAGACGACAGAGCCCAAGAGACCCAGTACTTC
14	NA	TRBV15	TRBJ2-5	few	CATRNTRVEKTQYF	TGTGCCACCAGAAATACTAGGGTGGAAAAGACCCAGTACTTC
15	NA	TRBV4-2	TRBJ1-1	few	CASSQDQGRSTEAFF	TGTGCCAGCAGCCAAGATCAGGGGAGGAGCACTGAAGCTTTCTTT
18	TRBD2	TRBV20-1	TRBJ2-3	NA	CSARSAGLAGASTDTQYF	TGCAGTGCTAGATCGGCGGGACTAGCGGGAGCGAGCACAGATACGCAGTATTTT
16	NA	TRBV6-5	TRBJ2-3	NA	CASSYGSSLSTDTQYF	TGTGCCAGCAGTTACGGCAGCTCTTTGAGTACAGATACGCAGTATTTT
16	NA	TRBV27	TRBJ1-6	few	CASSFRPSTENSPLHF	TGTGCCAGCAGTTTCCGCCCGTCGACAGAGAATTCACCCCTCCACTTT
16	NA	TRBV4-1	TRBJ1-5	few	CASSQKIDSRRDPQHF	TGCGCCAGCAGCCAAAAAATAGACAGCCGGAGAGACCCCCAGCATTTT
15	TRBD2	TRBV12-3/TRBV12-4	TRBJ2-7	NA	CASSYSSGGTYEQYF	TGTGCCAGCAGTTATAGTAGCGGGGGGACCTACGAGCAGTACTTC
14	TRBD1	TRBV4-2	TRBJ1-2	few	CASSPPLGQYGYTF	TGTGCCAGCAGCCCGCCCCTGGGACAGTATGGCTACACCTTC
14	TRBD1	TRBV6-2/TRBV6-3	TRBJ2-7	NA	CASRRGQGSYEQYF	TGTGCCAGCAGACGAGGACAGGGTTCTTACGAGCAGTACTTC
15	NA	TRBV3-1	TRBJ2-5	NA	CASSRSGSSTETQYF	TGTGCCAGCAGCCGTTCCGGGAGTAGCACGGAGACCCAGTACTTC